The rows below give T cell receptor beta chains drawn from one sample of a study of T cells in Graves' hyperthyroidism and ophthalmopathy. TCRdb re-derived calls from the multiplex PCR reads in MiXCR, one entry per CDR3 protein. The table has about 700,000 distinct CDR3 sequences, about 14% seen once. Sequenced material: blood. Receptors were obtained from a woman aged 18-29 years with Graves' hyperthyroidism. Both conserved end residues are part of each CDR3. The D gene is left open where the match is weak.

>TRBD1|TRBV27|TRBJ2-7
CASSARVQGAYEQYF
>NA|TRBV6-1|TRBJ1-2
CASSPGSAAYGYTF
>TRBD1|TRBV10-3|TRBJ2-1
CAIGTWTGPILYNEQFF
>NA|TRBV19|TRBJ1-5
CASSIGDQPQHF
>NA|TRBV19|TRBJ1-5
CASSIGGRGPNQPQHF
>NA|TRBV3-1|TRBJ2-7
CASSQNRGAQYF
>NA|TRBV7-2|TRBJ1-2
CASSLASQNYGYTF
>NA|TRBV29-1|TRBJ2-1
CSVAPNSNVNEQFF
>NA|TRBV28|TRBJ2-6
CATFGGTDSGANVLTF
>TRBD2|TRBV12-3/TRBV12-4|TRBJ2-3
CASSNLAGTQYF
>NA|TRBV18|TRBJ2-2
CASSPADPGPGELFF